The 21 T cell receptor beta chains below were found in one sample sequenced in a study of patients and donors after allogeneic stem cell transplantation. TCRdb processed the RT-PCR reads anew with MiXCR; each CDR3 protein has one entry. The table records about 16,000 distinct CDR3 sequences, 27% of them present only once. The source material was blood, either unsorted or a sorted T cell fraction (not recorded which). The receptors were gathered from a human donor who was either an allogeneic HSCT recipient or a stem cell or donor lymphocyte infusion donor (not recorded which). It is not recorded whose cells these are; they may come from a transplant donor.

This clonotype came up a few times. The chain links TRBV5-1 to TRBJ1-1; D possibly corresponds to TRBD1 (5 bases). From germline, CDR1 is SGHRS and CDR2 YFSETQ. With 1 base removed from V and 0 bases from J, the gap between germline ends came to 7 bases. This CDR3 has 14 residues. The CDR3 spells CASSLHRLNTEAFF. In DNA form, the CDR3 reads TGCGCCAGCAGCTTGCACAGGCTGAACACTGAAGCTTTCTTT.

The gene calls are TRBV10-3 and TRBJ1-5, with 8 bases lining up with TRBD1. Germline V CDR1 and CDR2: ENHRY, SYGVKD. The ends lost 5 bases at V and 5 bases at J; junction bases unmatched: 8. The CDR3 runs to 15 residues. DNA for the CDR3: TGTGCCATCAGTAATCGACAGGGGATAGATCAGCCCCAGCATTTT. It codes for CAISNRQGIDQPQHF.

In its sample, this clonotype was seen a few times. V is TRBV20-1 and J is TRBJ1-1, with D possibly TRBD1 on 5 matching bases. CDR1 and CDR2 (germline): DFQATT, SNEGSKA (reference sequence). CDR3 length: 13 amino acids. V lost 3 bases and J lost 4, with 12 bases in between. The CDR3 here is CSARSPGLTEAFF. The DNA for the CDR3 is TGCAGTGCTAGGTCCCCGGGGCTCACTGAAGCTTTCTTT.

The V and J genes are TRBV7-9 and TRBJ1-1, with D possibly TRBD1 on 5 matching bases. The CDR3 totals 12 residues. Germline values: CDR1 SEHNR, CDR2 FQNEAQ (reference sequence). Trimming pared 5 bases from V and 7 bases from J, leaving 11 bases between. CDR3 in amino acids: CASSPSGGEAFF. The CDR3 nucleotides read TGTGCCAGCAGCCCATCGGGGGGTGAAGCTTTCTTT.

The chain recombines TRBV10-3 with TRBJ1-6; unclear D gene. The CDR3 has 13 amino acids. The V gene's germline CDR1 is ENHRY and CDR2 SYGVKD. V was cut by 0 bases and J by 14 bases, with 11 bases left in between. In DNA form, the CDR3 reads TGTGCCATCAGTGAGTCGAGGGCTCAATCCCTCCACTTT. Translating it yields CAISESRAQSLHF.

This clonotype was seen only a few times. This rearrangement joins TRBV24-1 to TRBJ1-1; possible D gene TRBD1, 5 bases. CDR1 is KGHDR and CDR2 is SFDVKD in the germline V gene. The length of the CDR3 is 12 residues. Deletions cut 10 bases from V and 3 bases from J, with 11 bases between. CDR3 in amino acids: CATQGPYTEAFF. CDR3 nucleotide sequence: TGTGCCACTCAGGGCCCCTACACTGAAGCTTTCTTT.

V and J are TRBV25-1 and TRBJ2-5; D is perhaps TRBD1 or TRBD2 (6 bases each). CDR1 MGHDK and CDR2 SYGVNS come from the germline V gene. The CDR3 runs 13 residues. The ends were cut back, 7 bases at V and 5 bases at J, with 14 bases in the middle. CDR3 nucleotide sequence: TGTGCCAGCACCCTAGGGGGGTCGGAGACCCAGTACTTC. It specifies CASTLGGSETQYF.

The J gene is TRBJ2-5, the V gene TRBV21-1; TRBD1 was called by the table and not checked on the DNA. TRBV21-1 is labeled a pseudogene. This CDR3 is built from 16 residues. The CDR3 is CASSTRGAGRQETQYF. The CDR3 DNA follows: TGTGCCAGCAGCACCAGGGGAGCAGGGCGTCAAGAGACCCAGTACTTC.

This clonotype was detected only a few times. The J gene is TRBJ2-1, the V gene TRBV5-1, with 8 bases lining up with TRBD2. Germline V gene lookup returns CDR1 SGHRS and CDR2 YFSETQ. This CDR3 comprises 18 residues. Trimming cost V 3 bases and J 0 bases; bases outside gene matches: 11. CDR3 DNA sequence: TGCGCCAGCAGCTCGCTGAAAGCGGGGGCCAGCTCCTACAATGAGCAGTTCTTC. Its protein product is CASSSLKAGASSYNEQFF.

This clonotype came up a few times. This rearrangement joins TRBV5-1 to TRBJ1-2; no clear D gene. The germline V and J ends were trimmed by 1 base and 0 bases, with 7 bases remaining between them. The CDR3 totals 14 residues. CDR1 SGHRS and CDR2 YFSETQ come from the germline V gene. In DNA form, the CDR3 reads TGCGCCAGCAGCTTGTTTGCGGCTAACTATGGCTACACCTTC. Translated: CASSLFAANYGYTF.

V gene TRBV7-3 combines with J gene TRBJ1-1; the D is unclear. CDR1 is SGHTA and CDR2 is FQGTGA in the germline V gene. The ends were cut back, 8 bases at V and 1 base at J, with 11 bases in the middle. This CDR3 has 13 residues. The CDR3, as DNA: TGTGCCAGCGGAGCTTATTGGAACACTGAAGCTTTCTTT. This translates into CASGAYWNTEAFF.

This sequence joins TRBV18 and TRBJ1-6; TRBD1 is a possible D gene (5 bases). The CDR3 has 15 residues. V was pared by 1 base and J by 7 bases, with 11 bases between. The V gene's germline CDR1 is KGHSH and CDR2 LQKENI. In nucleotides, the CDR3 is TGTGCCAGCTCACCACTGGCAGGGAGAAATTCACCCCTCCACTTT. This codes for CASSPLAGRNSPLHF.

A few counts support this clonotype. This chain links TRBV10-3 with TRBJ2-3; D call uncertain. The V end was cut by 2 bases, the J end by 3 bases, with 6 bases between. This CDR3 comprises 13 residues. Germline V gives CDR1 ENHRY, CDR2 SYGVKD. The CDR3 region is CAISEGRTDTQYF. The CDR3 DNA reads TGTGCCATCAGTGAGGGACGTACAGATACGCAGTATTTT.

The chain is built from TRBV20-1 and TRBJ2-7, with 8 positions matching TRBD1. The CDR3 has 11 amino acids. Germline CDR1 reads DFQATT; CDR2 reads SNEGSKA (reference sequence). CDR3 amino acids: CRCDRGHEQYF. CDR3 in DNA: TGCAGGTGCGACAGGGGACACGAGCAGTACTTC.

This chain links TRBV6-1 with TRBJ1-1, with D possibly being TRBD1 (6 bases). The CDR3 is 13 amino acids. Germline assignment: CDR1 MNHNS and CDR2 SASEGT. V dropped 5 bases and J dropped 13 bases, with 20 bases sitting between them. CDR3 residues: CASSIRDTIRSFF. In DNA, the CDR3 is TGTGCCAGCAGTATCCGGGACACTATCCGAAGTTTCTTT.

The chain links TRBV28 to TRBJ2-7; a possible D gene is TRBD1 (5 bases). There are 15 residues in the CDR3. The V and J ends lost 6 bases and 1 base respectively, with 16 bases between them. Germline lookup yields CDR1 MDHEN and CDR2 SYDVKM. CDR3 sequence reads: CASSLGQGFSYEQYF. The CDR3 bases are TGTGCCAGCAGCCTGGGGCAGGGTTTTTCCTACGAGCAGTACTTC.

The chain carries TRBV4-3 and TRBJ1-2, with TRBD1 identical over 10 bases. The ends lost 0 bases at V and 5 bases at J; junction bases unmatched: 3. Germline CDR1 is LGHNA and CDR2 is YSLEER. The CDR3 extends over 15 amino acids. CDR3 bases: TGCGCCAGCAGCCAAGATTGGGACAGGGGATATGGCTACACCTTC. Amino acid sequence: CASSQDWDRGYGYTF.

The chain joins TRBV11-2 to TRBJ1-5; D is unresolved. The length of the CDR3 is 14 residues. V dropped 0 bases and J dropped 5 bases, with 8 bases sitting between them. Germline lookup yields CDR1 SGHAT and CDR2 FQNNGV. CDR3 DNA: TGTGCCAGCAGCTTAGATAGGTTCCATCAGCCCCAGCATTTT. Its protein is CASSLDRFHQPQHF.

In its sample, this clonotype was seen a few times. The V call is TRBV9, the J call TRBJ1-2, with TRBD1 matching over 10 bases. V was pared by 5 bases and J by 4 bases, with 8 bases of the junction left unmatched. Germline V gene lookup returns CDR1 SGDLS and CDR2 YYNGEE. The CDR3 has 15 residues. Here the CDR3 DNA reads TGTGCCAGCAGTCCTTGGACAGGGGGGGTCTATGGCTACACCTTC. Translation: CASSPWTGGVYGYTF.

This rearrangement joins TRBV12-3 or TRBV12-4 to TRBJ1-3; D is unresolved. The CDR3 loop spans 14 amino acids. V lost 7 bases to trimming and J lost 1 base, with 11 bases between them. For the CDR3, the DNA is TGTGCCAGCACCCCGGACCTTTCTGGAAACACCATATATTTT. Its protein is CASTPDLSGNTIYF.

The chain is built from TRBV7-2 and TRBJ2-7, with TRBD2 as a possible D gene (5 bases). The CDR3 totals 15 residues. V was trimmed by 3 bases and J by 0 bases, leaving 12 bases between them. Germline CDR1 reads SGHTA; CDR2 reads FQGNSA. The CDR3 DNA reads TGTGCCAGCAGCTTTTACCTGACTACCTCCTACGAGCAGTACTTC. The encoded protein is CASSFYLTTSYEQYF. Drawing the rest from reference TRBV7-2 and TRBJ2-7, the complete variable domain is GAGVSQSPSNKVTEKGKDVELRCDPISGHTALYWYRQSLGQGLEFLIYFQGNSAPDKSGLPSDRFSAERTGGSVSTLTIQRTQQEDSAVYLCASSFYLTTSYEQYFGPGTRLTVT.